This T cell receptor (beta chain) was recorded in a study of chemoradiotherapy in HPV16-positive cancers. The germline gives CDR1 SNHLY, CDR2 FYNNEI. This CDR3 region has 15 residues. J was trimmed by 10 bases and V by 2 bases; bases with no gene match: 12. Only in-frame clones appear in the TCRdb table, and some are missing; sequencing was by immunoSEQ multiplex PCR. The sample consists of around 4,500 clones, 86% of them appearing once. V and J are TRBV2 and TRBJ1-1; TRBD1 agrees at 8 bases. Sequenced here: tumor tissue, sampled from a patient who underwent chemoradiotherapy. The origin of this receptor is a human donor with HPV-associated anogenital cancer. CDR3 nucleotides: TGTGCCAGCAGTGAAAGGTGGCAGGGGGCATCGGTAGCTTTCTTT. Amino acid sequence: CASSERWQGASVAFF.